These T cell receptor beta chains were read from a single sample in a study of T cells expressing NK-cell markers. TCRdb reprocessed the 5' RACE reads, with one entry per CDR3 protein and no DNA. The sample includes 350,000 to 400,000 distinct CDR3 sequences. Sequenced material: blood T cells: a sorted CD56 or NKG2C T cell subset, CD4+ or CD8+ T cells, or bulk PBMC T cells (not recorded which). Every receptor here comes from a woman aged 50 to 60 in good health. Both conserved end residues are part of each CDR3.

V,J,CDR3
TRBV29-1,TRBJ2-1,CSVAWWSSYNEQFF
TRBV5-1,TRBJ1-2,CASSLDIGNGYTF
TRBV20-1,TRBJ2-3,CSGSGTSGRTDTQYF
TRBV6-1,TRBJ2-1,CASSAVRGDEQFF
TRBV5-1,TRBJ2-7,CASSLEGRNLGYF
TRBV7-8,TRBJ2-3,CASSLSRNLAGTDTQYF
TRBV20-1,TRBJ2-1,CSARELTADYNEQFF
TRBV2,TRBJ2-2,CASVGLAGGGELFF
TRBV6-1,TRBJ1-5,CASSDRDRGGNQPQHF
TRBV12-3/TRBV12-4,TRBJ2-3,CASSLGVASQYF
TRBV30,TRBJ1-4,CAWSRNEKLFF
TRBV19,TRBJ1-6,CASAGTGNSPLHF
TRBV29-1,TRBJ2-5,CSVEEVYQETQYF
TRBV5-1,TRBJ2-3,CASSSQGEVDTQYF
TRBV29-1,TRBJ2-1,CSARDRGYEQFF
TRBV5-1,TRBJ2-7,CASSLRAGMEQYF
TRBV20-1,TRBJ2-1,CSARTTTRYNEQFF
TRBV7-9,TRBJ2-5,CASSLAARQGKQETQYF
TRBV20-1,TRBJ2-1,CSARDQVREGRSYNEQFF
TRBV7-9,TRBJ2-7,CASSLDRGTYSYEQYF
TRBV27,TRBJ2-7,CATGLAERYEQYF
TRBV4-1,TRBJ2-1,CASSGRGGMYEQFF
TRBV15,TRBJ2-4,CATITPGLAGGRNIQYF
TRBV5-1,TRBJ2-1,CASRDNGGEQFF
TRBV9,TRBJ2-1,CATFAGKSGKYNEQFF
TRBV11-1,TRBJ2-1,CASSLRLSGWGNEQFF
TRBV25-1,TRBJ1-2,CASSADIYGYTF
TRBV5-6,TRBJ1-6,CASSFVGGGSPLHF
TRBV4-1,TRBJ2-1,CASSQLLTSGGGNEQFF
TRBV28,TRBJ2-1,CASTHWGTTGGNEQFF
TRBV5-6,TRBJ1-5,CASSLRPAQHF
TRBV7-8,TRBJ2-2,CASSLKQGTGELFF
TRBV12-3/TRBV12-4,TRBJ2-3,CASSLEGGATDTQYF
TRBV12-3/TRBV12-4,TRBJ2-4,CASTTEAKNIQYF
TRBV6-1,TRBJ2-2,CASSALTSGSPGELFF
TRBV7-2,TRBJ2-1,CASSQGGYEQFF
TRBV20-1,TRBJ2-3,CSARALRLAGGGDTQYF